This T cell receptor beta chain was recorded in a study of blood T cell repertoires in COVID-19. Authors' processing steps: Scientists estimated how many nucleated cells there were by amplifying reference gene primers. Assay: immunoSEQ multiplex PCR; the TCRdb copy retains only in-frame clones and omits some. V and J calls and clone size are given by that table; D and trimming were obtained from the DNA. The data show 250,000 to 400,000 clones, with more than 75% seen just once and roughly 2.6% held by the top ten. CDR1 and CDR2 from the germline V gene are PRHDT and FYEKMQ (reference sequence). This CDR3 is 15 amino acids long. V gave up 4 bases and J gave up 1 base, with 13 bases separating them. This clone has a handful of counts.

V usage is TRBV13 and J usage is TRBJ1-1; D unclear. The TCR was taken from a man aged 55 to 70 who had recovered from COVID-19. What was sequenced was PBMCs or T cells enriched from blood (not recorded which). CDR3 DNA sequence: TGTGCCAGCAGCTCATACAACAGACAGAACACTGAAGCTTTCTTT. It codes for CASSSYNRQNTEAFF.